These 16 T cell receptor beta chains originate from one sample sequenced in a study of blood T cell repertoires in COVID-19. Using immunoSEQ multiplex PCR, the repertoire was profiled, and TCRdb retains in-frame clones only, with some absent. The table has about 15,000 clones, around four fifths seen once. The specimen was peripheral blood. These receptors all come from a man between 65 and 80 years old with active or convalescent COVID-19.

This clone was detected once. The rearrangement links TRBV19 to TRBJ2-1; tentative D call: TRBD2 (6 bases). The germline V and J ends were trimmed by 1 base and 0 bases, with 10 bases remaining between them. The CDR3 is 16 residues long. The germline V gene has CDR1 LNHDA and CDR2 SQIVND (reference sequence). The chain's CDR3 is CASSIGFGSSYNEQFF. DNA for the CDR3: TGTGCCAGTAGTATAGGGTTCGGGAGCTCCTACAATGAGCAGTTCTTC.

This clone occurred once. Here the CDR3 reads CASSPPTVQGETQYF. In nucleotides, the CDR3 is TGTGCCAGTAGCCCACCCACAGTTCAGGGAGAGACCCAGTACTTC. The chain combines TRBV19 with TRBJ2-5; weak D call: TRBD1 (5 bases). This CDR3 contains 15 residues. Between the trimmed V and J ends, which lost 6 bases and 4 bases, there was a span of 18 bases. Looked up from germline, CDR1 is LNHDA and CDR2 is SQIVND (reference sequence).

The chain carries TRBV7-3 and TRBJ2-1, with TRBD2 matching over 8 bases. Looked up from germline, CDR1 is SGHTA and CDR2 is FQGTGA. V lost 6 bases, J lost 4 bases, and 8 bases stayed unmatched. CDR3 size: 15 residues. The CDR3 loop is CASRGSGSKYNEQFF. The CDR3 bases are TGTGCCAGCAGGGGCAGCGGGAGCAAATACAATGAGCAGTTCTTC.

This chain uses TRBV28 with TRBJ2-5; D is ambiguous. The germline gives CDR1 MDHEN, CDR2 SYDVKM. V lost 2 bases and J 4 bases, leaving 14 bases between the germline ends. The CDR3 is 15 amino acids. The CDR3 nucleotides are TGTGCCAGCAGTTTAGAACTGGGCAGCTCAGAGACCCAGTACTTC. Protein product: CASSLELGSSETQYF.

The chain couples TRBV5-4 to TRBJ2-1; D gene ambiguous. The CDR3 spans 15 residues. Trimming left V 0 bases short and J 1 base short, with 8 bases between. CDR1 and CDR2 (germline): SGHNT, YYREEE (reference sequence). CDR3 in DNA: TGTGCCAGCAGCTTGGGGAGCTCGTCCTACAATGAGCAGTTCTTC. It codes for CASSLGSSSYNEQFF. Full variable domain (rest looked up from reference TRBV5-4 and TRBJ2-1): ETGVTQSPTHLIKTRGQQVTLRCSSQSGHNTVSWYQQALGQGPQFIFQYYREEENGRGNFPPRFSGLQFPNYSSELNVNALELDDSALYLCASSLGSSSYNEQFFGPGTRLTVL.

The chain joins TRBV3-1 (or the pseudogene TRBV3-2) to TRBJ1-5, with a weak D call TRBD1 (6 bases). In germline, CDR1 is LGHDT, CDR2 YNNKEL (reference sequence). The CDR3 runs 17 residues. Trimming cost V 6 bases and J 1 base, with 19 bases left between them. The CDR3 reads CASSQGFGGASNQPQHF. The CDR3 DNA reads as TGTGCCAGCAGTCAGGGGTTTGGGGGAGCGAGCAATCAGCCCCAGCATTTT.

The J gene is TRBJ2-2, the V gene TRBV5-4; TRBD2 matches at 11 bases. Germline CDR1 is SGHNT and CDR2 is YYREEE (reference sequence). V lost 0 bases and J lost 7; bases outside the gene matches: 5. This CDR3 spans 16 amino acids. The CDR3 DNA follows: TGTGCCAGCAGCTTGGATCTACTAGCGGGAGTCGGGGAGCTGTTTTTT. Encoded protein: CASSLDLLAGVGELFF.

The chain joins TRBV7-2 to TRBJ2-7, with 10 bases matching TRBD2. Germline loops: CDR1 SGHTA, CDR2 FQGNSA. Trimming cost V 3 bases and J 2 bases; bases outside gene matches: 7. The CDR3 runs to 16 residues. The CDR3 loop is CASSFPLAGDPYEQYF. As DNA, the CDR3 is TGTGCCAGCAGCTTCCCCCTAGCGGGGGACCCCTACGAGCAGTACTTC.

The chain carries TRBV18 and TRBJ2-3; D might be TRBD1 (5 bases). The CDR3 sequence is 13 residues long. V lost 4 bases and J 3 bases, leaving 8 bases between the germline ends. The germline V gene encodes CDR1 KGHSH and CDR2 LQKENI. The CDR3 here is CASSRGTTDTQYF. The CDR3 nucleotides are TGTGCCAGCTCACGGGGCACTACAGATACGCAGTATTTT. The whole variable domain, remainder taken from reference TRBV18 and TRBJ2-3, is NAGVMQNPRHLVRRRGQEARLRCSPMKGHSHVYWYRQLPEEGLKFMVYLQKENIIDESGMPKERFSAEFPKEGPSILRIQQVVRGDSAAYFCASSRGTTDTQYFGPGTRLTVL.

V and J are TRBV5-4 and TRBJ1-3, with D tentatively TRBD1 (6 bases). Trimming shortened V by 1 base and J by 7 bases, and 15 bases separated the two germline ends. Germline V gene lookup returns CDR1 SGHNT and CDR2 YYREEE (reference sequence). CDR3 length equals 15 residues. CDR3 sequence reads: CASSLWQGSANTIYF. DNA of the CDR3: TGTGCCAGCAGCTTGTGGCAGGGGTCAGCTAACACCATATATTTT. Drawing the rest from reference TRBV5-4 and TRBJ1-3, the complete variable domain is ETGVTQSPTHLIKTRGQQVTLRCSSQSGHNTVSWYQQALGQGPQFIFQYYREEENGRGNFPPRFSGLQFPNYSSELNVNALELDDSALYLCASSLWQGSANTIYFGEGSWLTVV.

The DNA for the CDR3 is TGTGCCAGCAGCTTAGACACAGCCTCCTACGAGCAGTACTTC. Translation gives CASSLDTASYEQYF. J is TRBJ2-7 and V is TRBV7-2; D call uncertain. CDR3 length: 14 amino acids. From germline, CDR1 is SGHTA and CDR2 FQGNSA. The V end lost 1 base, the J end lost 0 bases, and 7 bases lay between the germline ends.

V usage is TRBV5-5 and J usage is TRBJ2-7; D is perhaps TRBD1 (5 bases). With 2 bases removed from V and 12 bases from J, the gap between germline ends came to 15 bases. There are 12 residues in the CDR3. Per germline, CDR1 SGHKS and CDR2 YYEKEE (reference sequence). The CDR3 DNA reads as TGTGCCAGCAGCTTTAACGGACATTACCTGTACTTC. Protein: CASSFNGHYLYF.

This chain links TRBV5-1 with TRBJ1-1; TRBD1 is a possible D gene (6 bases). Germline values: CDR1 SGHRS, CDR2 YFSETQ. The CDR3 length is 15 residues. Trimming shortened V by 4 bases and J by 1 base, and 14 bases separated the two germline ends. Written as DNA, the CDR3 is TGCGCCAGCAGCGACCTTGGGGGCGCGAACACTGAAGCTTTCTTT. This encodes CASSDLGGANTEAFF. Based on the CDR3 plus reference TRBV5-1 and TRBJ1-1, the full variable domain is KAGVTQTPRYLIKTRGQQVTLSCSPISGHRSVSWYQQTPGQGLQFLFEYFSETQRNKGNFPGRFSGRQFSNSRSEMNVSTLELGDSALYLCASSDLGGANTEAFFGQGTRLTVV.

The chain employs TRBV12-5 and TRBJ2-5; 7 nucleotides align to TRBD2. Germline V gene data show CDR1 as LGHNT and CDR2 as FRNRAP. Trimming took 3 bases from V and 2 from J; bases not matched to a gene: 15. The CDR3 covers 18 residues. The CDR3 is CASGLGSASKAGQETQYF. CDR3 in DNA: TGTGCTAGTGGTTTAGGGTCCGCAAGTAAAGCGGGACAAGAGACCCAGTACTTC.

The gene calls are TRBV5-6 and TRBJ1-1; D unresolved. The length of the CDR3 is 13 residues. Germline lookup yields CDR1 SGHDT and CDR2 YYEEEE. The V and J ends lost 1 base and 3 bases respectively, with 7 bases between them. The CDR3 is CASSLKGDTEAFF. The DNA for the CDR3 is TGTGCCAGCAGCTTGAAAGGAGACACTGAAGCTTTCTTT.

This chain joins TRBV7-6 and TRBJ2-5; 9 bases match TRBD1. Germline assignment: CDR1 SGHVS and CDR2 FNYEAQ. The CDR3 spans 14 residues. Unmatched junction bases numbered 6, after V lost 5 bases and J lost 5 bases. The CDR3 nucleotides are TGTGCCAGCAGCGCCCGACAGGGGGGTGAGACCCAGTACTTC. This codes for CASSARQGGETQYF.